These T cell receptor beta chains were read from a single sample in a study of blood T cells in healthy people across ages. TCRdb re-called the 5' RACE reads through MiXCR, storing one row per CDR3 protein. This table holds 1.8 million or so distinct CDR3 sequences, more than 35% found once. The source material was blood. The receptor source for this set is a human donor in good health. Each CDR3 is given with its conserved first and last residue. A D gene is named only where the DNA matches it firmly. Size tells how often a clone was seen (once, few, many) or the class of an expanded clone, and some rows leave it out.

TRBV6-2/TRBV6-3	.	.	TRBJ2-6	TGTGCCAGCAGTTACTCGGGACCTGGGGCCAACGTCCTGACTTTC	CASSYSGPGANVLTF
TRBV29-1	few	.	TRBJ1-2	TGCAGCGTTGAGGCAGGGGAGGATGGCTACACCTTC	CSVEAGEDGYTF
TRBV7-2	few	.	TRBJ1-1	TGTGCCAGCAGCTTAGCGGCGGGGAGGGGTACTGAAGCTTTCTTT	CASSLAAGRGTEAFF
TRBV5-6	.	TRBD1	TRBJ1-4	TGTGCCAGCAGCTCGACAGCGCAGGGGGGGAGTAAAAGTGAAAAACTGTTTTTT	CASSSTAQGGSKSEKLFF
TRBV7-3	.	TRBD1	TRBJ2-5	TGTGCCAGCAGCTCCGACGGGACAGTCTACAGCCAAGAGACCCAGTACTTC	CASSSDGTVYSQETQYF
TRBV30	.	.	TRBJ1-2	TGTGCCTGGAGCGCCGGACAGCATATTAACTATGGCTACACCTTC	CAWSAGQHINYGYTF
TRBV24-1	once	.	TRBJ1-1	TGTGCCACCAGTGAGGGAACTGAAGCTTTCTTT	CATSEGTEAFF
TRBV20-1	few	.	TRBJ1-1	TGCAGTGCTAGACCCCTACGGGAGGGGTTGAACACTGAAGCTTTCTTT	CSARPLREGLNTEAFF
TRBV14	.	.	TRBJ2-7	TGTGCCAGCAGCCAGACAGGTATTGAGCAGTACTTC	CASSQTGIEQYF
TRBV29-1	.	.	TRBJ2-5	TGCAGCGGTGGTCAGGGACTGCCAGAGACCCAGTACTTC	CSGGQGLPETQYF
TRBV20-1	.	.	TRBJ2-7	TGCAGTGCCAACCCTGGGGCAGGGGACCAAATAACTCCCTACGAGCAGTACTTC	CSANPGAGDQITPYEQYF
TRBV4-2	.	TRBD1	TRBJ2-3	TGTGCCAGCAGCCTACTCGGACAGGGCCGAGATACGCAGTATTTT	CASSLLGQGRDTQYF
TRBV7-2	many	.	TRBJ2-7	TGTGCCAGCAGCGTAGGGGGGGGAGTTTACGAGCAGTACTTC	CASSVGGGVYEQYF
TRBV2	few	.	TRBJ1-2	TGTGCCAGCAGTGAGACGGGGGGCCTTAGCTATGGCTACACCTTC	CASSETGGLSYGYTF
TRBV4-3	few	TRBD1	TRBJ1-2	TGCGCCAGCAGCCAGGATCTGGAGACAGGGATCTACTACTATGGCTACACCTTC	CASSQDLETGIYYYGYTF
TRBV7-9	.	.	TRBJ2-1	TGTGCCAGCAGCCCGGGGGCCAAGGTCGTCAATGAGCAGTTCTTC	CASSPGAKVVNEQFF
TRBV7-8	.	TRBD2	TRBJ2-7	TGTGCCAGCAGCTTATCGGCTAGCGGGGACAACGAGCAGTACTTC	CASSLSASGDNEQYF
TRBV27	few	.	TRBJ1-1	TGTGCCAGCATGAGGGGGGGCAGCCTGGGGAACACTGAAGCTTTCTTT	CASMRGGSLGNTEAFF
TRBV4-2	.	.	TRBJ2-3	TGTGCCAGCAGCCAAGAACAGTTCAGCACAGATACGCAGTATTTT	CASSQEQFSTDTQYF
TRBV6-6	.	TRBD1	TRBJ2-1	TGTGCCAGCAGTACAGACAGGGGGAAGAACAATGAGCAGTTCTTC	CASSTDRGKNNEQFF
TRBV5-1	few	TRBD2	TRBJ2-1	TGCGCCAGCAGCTTGTCTCGGGGGGTTCACAATGAGCAGTTCTTC	CASSLSRGVHNEQFF
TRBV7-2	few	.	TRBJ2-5	TGTGCCAGCAGCTTGGCTAGTGCCGGAATGACCCAGTACTTC	CASSLASAGMTQYF
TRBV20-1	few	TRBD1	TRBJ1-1	TGCAGTGCTTATCAGGGGGATGAAGCTTTCTTT	CSAYQGDEAFF
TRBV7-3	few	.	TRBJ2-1	TGTGCCAGCAGCACCGGAGGGGTTTACAATGAGCAGTTCTTC	CASSTGGVYNEQFF
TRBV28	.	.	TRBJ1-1	TGTGCCAGCAGAGCATTAGTCGGGGGAGCTTTCTTT	CASRALVGGAFF
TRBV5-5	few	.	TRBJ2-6	TGTGCCAGCAGCCAGAACAGGGATTCCGGTGGGGCCAACGTCCTGACTTTC	CASSQNRDSGGANVLTF
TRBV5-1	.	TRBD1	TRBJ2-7	TGCGCCAGCAGCAACACTCCGGGACAGTCCTCCTACGAGCAGTACTTC	CASSNTPGQSSYEQYF
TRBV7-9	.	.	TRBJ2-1	TGTGCCAGCAGCTTAGACGGGAGCAAGCAGTTCTTC	CASSLDGSKQFF
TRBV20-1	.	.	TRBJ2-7	TGCAGTGCTAGAATCCCAGGTGGATCCTACGAGCAGTACTTC	CSARIPGGSYEQYF
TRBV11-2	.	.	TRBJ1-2	TGTGCCAGCAACCCCCTAAAGGGCCCAGCTAACTATGGCTACACCTTC	CASNPLKGPANYGYTF
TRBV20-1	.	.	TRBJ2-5	TGCAGTGCTAGACTTACAGGGTACGAGACCCAGTACTTC	CSARLTGYETQYF
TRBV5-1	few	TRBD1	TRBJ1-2	TGCGCCAGCAGCTCAGGACAGGGGATAGATGGCTACACCTTC	CASSSGQGIDGYTF
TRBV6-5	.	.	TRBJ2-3	TGTGCCAGCAGCCCACCGGCCCTCGGCACAGATACGCAGTATTTT	CASSPPALGTDTQYF
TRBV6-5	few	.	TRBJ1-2	TGTGCCAGCAGTCGGACCGCGGGGGGCTACTATGGCTACACCTTC	CASSRTAGGYYGYTF
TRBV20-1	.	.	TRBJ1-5	TGCAGTGCTCAAACCCTAAACAGGGCCAATCAGCCCCAGCATTTT	CSAQTLNRANQPQHF
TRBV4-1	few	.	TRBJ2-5	TGCGCCAGCAGCCATGCAGCACAAGAGACCCAGTACTTC	CASSHAAQETQYF
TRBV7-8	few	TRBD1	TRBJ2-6	TGTGCCAGCAGGAAATCTTGGATCGAGACAGGGGGTGCAGGTTCTGGGGCCAACGTCCTGACTTTC	CASRKSWIETGGAGSGANVLTF
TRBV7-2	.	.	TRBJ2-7	TGTGCCAGCAGCTCGTCGGGATCCTTTTCATACGAGCAGTACTTC	CASSSSGSFSYEQYF
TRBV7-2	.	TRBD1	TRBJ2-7	TGTGCCAGCAGCTTAGCCCCAGGGGGCGGCGAGCAGTACTTC	CASSLAPGGGEQYF
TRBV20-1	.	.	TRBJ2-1	TGCAGTGCTAGAGGTCGGGCTAGCCCTAATCCAAATGAGCAGTTCTTC	CSARGRASPNPNEQFF
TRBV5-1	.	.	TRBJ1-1	TGCGCCAGCAGCTTGGTTGGAGGGGGAGATGAAGCTTTCTTT	CASSLVGGGDEAFF
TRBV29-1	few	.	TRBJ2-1	TGCAGCGTTGAGGGGGGGCTTGGAGATGAGCAGTTCTTC	CSVEGGLGDEQFF
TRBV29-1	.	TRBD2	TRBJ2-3	TGCAGCGTTGTAGCGGGGGGCGGAGGTACGCAGTATTTT	CSVVAGGGGTQYF
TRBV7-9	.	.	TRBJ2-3	TGTGCCAGCAGCTTGTTGGTGGGGCCCGCAGGTGATACGCAGTATTTT	CASSLLVGPAGDTQYF
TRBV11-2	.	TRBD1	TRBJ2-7	TGTGCCAGCAGCTTCCACGGGACAGGGTTTATCTACGAGCAGTACTTC	CASSFHGTGFIYEQYF
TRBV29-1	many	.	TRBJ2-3	TGCAGCGTTGGTAACAGGGCAGATACGCAGTATTTT	CSVGNRADTQYF